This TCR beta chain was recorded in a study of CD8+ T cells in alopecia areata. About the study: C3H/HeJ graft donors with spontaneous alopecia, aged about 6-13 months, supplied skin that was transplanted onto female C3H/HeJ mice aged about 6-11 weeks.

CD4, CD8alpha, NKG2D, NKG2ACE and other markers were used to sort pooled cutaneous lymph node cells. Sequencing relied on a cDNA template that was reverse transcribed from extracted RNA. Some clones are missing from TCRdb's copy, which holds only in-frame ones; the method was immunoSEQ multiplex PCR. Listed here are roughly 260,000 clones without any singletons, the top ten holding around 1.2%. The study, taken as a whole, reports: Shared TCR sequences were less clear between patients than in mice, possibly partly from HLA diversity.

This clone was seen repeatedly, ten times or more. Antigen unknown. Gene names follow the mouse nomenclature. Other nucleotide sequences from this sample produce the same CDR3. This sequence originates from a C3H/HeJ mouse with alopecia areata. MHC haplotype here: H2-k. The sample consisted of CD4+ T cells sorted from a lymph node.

CDR3 amino acids: CASSDRGRDTQYF. CDR3 DNA (partial): TGTGCCAGCAGTGACAGGGGGCGGGAC. The chain has TRBV13-1 and TRBJ2-5, with TRBD1 matching over 8 bases. The CDR3 goes on 4 residues after the read ends, and that part is filled in from the germline J gene. Germline V gives CDR1 NSHNY, CDR2 SYGAGN. The CDR3 is 13 amino acids.